This section outlines one TCR beta chain sequence together with its context. This entry is derived from a study of T cell repertoires in cytomegalovirus infection. About the research overall: Matching HLA type, along with CMV infection, was indicated by public TCR beta signatures.

TCRdb analysed the reads with MiXCR anew, one entry per CDR3 protein. The sample has about 360,000 distinct CDR3 sequences; 15% to 20% are singletons. V lost 6 bases, J lost 12 bases, and 21 bases lay in between. CDR3 length: 15 amino acids. The source of this sequence is a human donor in good health (CMV status not recorded). Some clones in this sample may be carry-over from other donors' samples. V and J are TRBV12-3 or TRBV12-4 and TRBJ1-6; possible D gene TRBD1, 6 bases. Input material: PBMCs. CDR3 bases: TGTGCCAGCAGCCGAGGGGGTTGGGAGGAGAGACCCCTCCACTTT. Its protein is CASSRGGWEERPLHF.